The 14 T cell receptor beta chains below all came from one sample that was sequenced in a study of OX40 agonist ivuxolimab in advanced cancers. Sequencing used immunoSEQ multiplex PCR; TCRdb keeps in-frame clones, though not all of them. The data show about 34,000 clones, approximately 90% seen once. This specimen was CD4+ or CD8+ T cells sorted from blood, taken in a trial of the OX40 agonist ivuxolimab. These receptors all stem from an adult with an advanced solid tumor such as melanoma, head and neck, liver or kidney cancer.

The count of this clone is one. This chain links TRBV6-5 with TRBJ2-7; 11 positions match TRBD1. After removal of 5 bases from V and 1 base from J, the junction contained 4 bases not matched to a gene. This CDR3 region has 15 residues. Per germline, CDR1 MNHEY and CDR2 SVGAGI. In nucleotides, the CDR3 is TGTGCCAGCAGTCTGGACAGGGGGCCTTCCTACGAGCAGTACTTC. Protein sequence: CASSLDRGPSYEQYF.

This clone was seen just once. The chain links TRBV4-1 to TRBJ1-4, with D uncertain. CDR1 and CDR2 from the germline V gene are MGHRA and YSYEKL. The CDR3 length is 17 residues. V lost 3 bases, J lost 0 bases, and 14 bases lay in between. The CDR3 DNA follows: TGCGCCAGCAGCCACCCGGTGAGGGAGGCAACTAATGAAAAACTGTTTTTT. It is translated as CASSHPVREATNEKLFF.

The chain carries TRBV4-1 and TRBJ2-3; possibly TRBD2 for D (6 bases). Germline CDR1 reads MGHRA; CDR2 reads YSYEKL. V gave up 4 bases and J gave up 4 bases, with 15 bases separating them. The CDR3 spans 15 residues. CDR3 nucleotide sequence: TGCGCCAGCAGCCCTTGGGGTAGCGGCCCAGATACGCAGTATTTT. This translates into CASSPWGSGPDTQYF.

The chain links TRBV19 to TRBJ2-7; 9 nucleotides align to TRBD1. CDR1 and CDR2 (germline): LNHDA, SQIVND (reference sequence). V lost 6 bases to trimming and J lost 5 bases; unmatched junction nucleotides: 8. This CDR3 is built from 14 residues. CDR3 loop: CASRGQGTVHEQYF. DNA for the CDR3: TGTGCCAGTAGGGGACAGGGTACCGTGCACGAGCAGTACTTC.

The chain has TRBV7-9 and TRBJ2-1, with 10 bases that match TRBD2. The V gene end was trimmed by 5 bases and the J gene end by 8 bases; junction bases not matched to a gene: 15. The CDR3 spans 17 residues. In germline, CDR1 is SEHNR, CDR2 FQNEAQ (reference sequence). CDR3 DNA sequence: TGTGCCAGCAGCGGTCCCCTTCAAGCGGGAGGGCCTGATGAGCAGTTCTTC. Translating it yields CASSGPLQAGGPDEQFF.

The gene calls are TRBV30 and TRBJ1-4, with D hard to call. CDR1 and CDR2 (germline): GTSNPN, SVGIG (reference sequence). This CDR3 is 17 amino acids long. Trimming removed 0 bases from V and 8 bases from J, with 22 bases in between. The CDR3 is CAWSVSVMAAKREKLFF. The CDR3 DNA sequence: TGTGCCTGGAGTGTAAGCGTTATGGCCGCAAAACGGGAAAAACTGTTTTTT. Full variable domain (remainder filled in from reference TRBV30 and TRBJ1-4): SQTIHQWPATLVQPVGSPLSLECTVEGTSNPNLYWYRQAAGRGLQLLFYSVGIGQISSEVPQNLSASRPQDRQFILSSKKLLLSDSGFYLCAWSVSVMAAKREKLFFGSGTQLSVL.

The chain joins TRBV4-2 to TRBJ2-7, with 8 positions matching TRBD2. The trim removed 1 base at V and 7 bases at J, leaving 9 bases unmatched. The CDR3 totals 15 residues. The germline CDR1 and CDR2 sequences are LGHNA and YNFKEQ. This CDR3 reads CASSQAGAGGEEQYF. The CDR3, as DNA: TGTGCCAGCAGCCAAGCGGGGGCGGGGGGAGAGGAGCAGTACTTC.

The J gene is TRBJ2-5, the V gene TRBV7-2, with 9 positions matching TRBD2. This CDR3 spans 16 amino acids. CDR1 SGHTA and CDR2 FQGNSA come from the germline V gene. V gave up 4 bases and J gave up 0 bases; unmatched junction bases: 6. The CDR3 loop reads CASSSWGLADQETQYF. Here the CDR3 DNA reads TGTGCCAGCAGCTCGTGGGGACTAGCCGACCAAGAGACCCAGTACTTC.

CDR3 protein: CASSQHNGNGYTF. CDR3 in DNA: TGTGCCAGCAGCCAACATAATGGGAATGGCTACACCTTC. The chain recombines TRBV14 with TRBJ1-2, with no clear D. V was pared by 2 bases and J by 6 bases, with 10 bases between. CDR3 length: 13 residues. Germline V CDR1 and CDR2: SGHDN, FVKESK.

The chain couples TRBV2 to TRBJ1-6, with TRBD1 as a possible D gene (5 bases). This CDR3 has 15 amino acids. Trimming stripped 6 bases from V and 7 bases from J, with 16 bases between. The germline V gene has CDR1 SNHLY and CDR2 FYNNEI. The CDR3 here is CASSRVEGGNSPLHF. CDR3 sequence (DNA): TGTGCCAGCAGCAGGGTGGAGGGAGGAAATTCACCCCTCCACTTT.

This rearrangement joins TRBV30 to TRBJ2-5, with 7 positions matching TRBD1. The V segment lost 5 bases and the J segment 5 bases; nucleotides outside the gene matches: 8. Germline CDR1 reads GTSNPN; CDR2 reads SVGIG (reference sequence). The CDR3 spans 13 residues. CDR3 DNA sequence: TGTGCCTGGGGAAGACAGGGAAGCGAGACCCAGTACTTC. Encoded protein: CAWGRQGSETQYF.

V is TRBV5-4 and J is TRBJ1-1; weak D call: TRBD1 (5 bases). Germline CDR1 reads SGHNT; CDR2 reads YYREEE (reference sequence). The CDR3 extends over 15 amino acids. V lost 0 bases, J lost 5 bases, and 14 bases lay in between. The CDR3 sequence is CASSLEFGGGTEAFF. Written as DNA, the CDR3 is TGTGCCAGCAGCTTGGAATTTGGGGGAGGAACTGAAGCTTTCTTT.

This clone came up a few times. V and J are TRBV11-3 and TRBJ2-1; D gene ambiguous. Trimming took 5 bases from V and 7 from J, leaving 9 bases between them. Germline V lookup: CDR1 SGHNT, CDR2 YENEEA. The CDR3 sequence is 12 residues long. The CDR3 region has the DNA TGTGCCAGCAGCGGTAGTAGGAATGAGCAGTTCTTC. Its translation is CASSGSRNEQFF.

This sequence joins TRBV7-9 and TRBJ2-7; 7 bases match TRBD1. The germline V gene has CDR1 SEHNR and CDR2 FQNEAQ (reference sequence). This CDR3 comprises 14 residues. The V segment lost 3 bases and the J segment 3 bases; nucleotides outside the gene matches: 5. For the CDR3, the DNA is TGTGCCAGCAGCTTCGGACAGGACTTCTACGAGCAGTACTTC. Its translation: CASSFGQDFYEQYF.